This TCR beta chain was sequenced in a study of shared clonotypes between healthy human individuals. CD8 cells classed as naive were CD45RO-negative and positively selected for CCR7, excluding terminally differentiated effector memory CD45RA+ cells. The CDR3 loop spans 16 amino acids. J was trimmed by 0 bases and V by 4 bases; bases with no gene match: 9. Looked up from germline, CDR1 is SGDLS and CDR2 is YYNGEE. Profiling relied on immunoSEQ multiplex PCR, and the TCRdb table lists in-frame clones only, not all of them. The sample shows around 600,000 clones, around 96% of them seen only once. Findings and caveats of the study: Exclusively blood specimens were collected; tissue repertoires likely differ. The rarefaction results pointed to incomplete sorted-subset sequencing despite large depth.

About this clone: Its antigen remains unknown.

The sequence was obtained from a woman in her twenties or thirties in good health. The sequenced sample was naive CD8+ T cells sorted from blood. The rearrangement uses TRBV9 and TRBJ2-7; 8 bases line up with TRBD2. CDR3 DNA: TGTGCCAGCAGCCCGGGGTGGCGGGGGGACTCCTACGAGCAGTACTTC. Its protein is CASSPGWRGDSYEQYF.